A single sample is the source of the 2 T cell receptor beta chains below, sequenced in a study of cytomegalovirus exposure and HLA in healthy donors. This PCR relied on a set of 60 Vbeta primers and 13 Jbeta primers. Sequenced by immunoSEQ multiplex PCR; TCRdb stores in-frame clones only, minus some. The sample yields about 270,000 clones, roughly two thirds seen once. The sequenced sample consisted of PBMCs. The origin of the receptors is a female donor in good health and CMV-seronegative.

This clone was counted a single time. The chain recombines TRBV6-5 with TRBJ2-2; TRBD1 might be the D (5 bases). CDR3 length: 14 amino acids. Germline V lookup: CDR1 MNHEY, CDR2 SVGAGI. V was pared by 6 bases and J by 1 base, with 9 bases between. In DNA form, the CDR3 reads TGTGCCAGCAGCAGGGATAGGAACACCGGGGAGCTGTTTTTT. Its translation: CASSRDRNTGELFF.

V and J are TRBV27 and TRBJ2-7; 9 bases line up with TRBD1. After removal of 5 bases from V and 0 bases from J, the junction contained 11 bases not matched to a gene. Germline CDR1 reads MNHEY; CDR2 reads SMNVEV (reference sequence). CDR3 size: 17 residues. The CDR3 DNA follows: TGTGCCAGCAGTAGATTACCGGGACAGGGTTTCTCCTACGAGCAGTACTTC. Protein product: CASSRLPGQGFSYEQYF.